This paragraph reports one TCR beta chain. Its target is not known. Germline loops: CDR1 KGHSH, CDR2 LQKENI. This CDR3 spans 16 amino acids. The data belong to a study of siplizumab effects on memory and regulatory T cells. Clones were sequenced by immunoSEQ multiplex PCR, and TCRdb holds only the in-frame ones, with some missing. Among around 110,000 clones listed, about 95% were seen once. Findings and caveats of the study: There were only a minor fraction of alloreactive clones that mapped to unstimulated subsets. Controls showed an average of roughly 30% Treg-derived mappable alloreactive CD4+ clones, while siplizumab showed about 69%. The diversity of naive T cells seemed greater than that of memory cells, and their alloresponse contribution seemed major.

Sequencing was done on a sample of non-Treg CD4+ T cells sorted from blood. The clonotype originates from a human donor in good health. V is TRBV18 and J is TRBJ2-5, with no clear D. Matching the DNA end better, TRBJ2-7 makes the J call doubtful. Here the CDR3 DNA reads TGTGCCAGCTCACCACCGTATACGAGACGTTCCTACGAGCAGTACTTC. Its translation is CASSPPYTRRSYEQYF.